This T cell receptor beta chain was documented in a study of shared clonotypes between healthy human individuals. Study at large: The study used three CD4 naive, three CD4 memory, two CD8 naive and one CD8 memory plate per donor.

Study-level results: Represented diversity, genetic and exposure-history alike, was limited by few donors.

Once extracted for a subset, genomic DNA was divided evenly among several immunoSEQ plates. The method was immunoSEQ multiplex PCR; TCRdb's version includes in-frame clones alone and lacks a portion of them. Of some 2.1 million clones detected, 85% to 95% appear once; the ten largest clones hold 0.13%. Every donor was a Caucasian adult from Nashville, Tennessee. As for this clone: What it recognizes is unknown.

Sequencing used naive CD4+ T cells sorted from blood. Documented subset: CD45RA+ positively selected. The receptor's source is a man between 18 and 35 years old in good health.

CDR3 residues: CASSLTGPVDYEQYF. DNA of the CDR3: TGTGCCAGCAGTTTAACGGGACCCGTCGACTACGAGCAGTACTTC. V gene TRBV28 combines with J gene TRBJ2-7; D is possibly TRBD1 or TRBD2 (5 bases each). Germline V gene data show CDR1 as MDHEN and CDR2 as SYDVKM. Trimming shortened V by 2 bases and J by 3 bases, and 14 bases separated the two germline ends. This CDR3 is built from 15 residues.